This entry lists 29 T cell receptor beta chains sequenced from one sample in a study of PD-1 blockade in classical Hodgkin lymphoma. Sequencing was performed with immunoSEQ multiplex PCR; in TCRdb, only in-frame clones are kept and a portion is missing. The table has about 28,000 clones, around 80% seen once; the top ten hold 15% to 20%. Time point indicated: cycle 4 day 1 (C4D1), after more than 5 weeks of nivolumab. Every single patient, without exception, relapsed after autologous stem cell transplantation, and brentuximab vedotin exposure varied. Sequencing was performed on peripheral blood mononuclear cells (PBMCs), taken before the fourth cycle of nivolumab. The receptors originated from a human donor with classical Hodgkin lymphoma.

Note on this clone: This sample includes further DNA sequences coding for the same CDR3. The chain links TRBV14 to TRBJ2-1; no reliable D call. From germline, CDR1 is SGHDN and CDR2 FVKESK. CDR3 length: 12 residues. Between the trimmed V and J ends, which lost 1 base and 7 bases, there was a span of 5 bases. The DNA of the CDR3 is TGTGCCAGCAGCCAAGGTGGGAATGAGCAGTTCTTC. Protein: CASSQGGNEQFF.

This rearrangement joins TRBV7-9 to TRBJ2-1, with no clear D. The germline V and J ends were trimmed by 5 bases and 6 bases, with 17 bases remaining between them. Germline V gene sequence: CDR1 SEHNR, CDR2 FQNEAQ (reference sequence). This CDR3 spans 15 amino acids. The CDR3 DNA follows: TGTGCCAGCAGCCTCGAAGGGTACTTTGGCAATGAGCAGTTCTTC. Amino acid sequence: CASSLEGYFGNEQFF. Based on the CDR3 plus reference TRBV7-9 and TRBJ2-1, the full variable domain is DTGVSQNPRHKITKRGQNVTFRCDPISEHNRLYWYRQTLGQGPEFLTYFQNEAQLEKSRLLSDRFSAERPKGSFSTLEIQRTEQGDSAMYLCASSLEGYFGNEQFFGPGTRLTVL.

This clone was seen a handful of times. CDR3: CASSHDNSGNTIYF. The CDR3 DNA reads TGTGCCAGTAGTCATGACAACTCTGGAAACACCATATATTTT. This rearrangement joins TRBV19 to TRBJ1-3; D gene ambiguous. The CDR3 loop spans 14 amino acids. V lost 5 bases and J lost 0, with 8 bases in between. Germline V gene sequence: CDR1 LNHDA, CDR2 SQIVND (reference sequence).

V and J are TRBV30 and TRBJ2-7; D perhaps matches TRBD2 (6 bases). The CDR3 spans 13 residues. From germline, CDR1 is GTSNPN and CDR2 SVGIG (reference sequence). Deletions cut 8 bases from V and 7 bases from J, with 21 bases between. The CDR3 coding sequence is TGTGCCGGTAGCGGTGTCATGTTGGGGGAGCAGTACTTC. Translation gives CAGSGVMLGEQYF.

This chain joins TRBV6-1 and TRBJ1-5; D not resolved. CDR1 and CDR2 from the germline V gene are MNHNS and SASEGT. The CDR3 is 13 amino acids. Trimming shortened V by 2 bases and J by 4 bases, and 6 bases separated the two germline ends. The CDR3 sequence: CASSETGNQPQHF. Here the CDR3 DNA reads TGTGCCAGCAGTGAAACGGGGAATCAGCCCCAGCATTTT.

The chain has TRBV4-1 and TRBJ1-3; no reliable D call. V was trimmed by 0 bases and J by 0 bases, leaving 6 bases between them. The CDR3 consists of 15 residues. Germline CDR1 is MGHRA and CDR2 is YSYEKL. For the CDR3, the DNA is TGCGCCAGCAGCCAAGATCTAGACTCTGGAAACACCATATATTTT. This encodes CASSQDLDSGNTIYF.

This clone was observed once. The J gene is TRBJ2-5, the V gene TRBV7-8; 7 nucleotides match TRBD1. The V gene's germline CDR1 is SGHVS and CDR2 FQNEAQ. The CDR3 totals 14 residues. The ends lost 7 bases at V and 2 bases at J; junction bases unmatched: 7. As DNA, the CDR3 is TGTGCCAGCACCCCACGGGACAGACAAGAGACCCAGTACTTC. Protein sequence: CASTPRDRQETQYF.

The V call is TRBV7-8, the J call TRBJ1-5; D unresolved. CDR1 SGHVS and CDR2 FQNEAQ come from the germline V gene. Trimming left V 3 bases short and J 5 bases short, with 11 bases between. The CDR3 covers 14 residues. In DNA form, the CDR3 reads TGTGCCAGCAGCTTTTCCGGCGCGGATCAGCCCCAGCATTTT. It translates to CASSFSGADQPQHF.

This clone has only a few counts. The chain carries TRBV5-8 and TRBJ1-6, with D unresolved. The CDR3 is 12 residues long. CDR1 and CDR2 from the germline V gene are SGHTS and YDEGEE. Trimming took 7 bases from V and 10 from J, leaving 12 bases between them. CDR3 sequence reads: CASGYRGSPLHF. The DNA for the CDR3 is TGTGCCAGCGGTTACCGCGGGTCACCCCTCCACTTT.

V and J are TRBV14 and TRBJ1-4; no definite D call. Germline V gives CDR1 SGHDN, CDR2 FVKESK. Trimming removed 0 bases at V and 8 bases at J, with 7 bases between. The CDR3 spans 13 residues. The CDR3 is CASSQDIGEKLFF. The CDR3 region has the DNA TGTGCCAGCAGCCAAGATATCGGGGAAAAACTGTTTTTT.

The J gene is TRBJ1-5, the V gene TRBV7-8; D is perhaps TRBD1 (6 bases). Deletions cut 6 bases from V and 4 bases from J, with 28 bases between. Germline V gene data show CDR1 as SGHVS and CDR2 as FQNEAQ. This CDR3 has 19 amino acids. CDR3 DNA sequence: TGTGCCAGCAGTTACGATAGAAGGGACACCTCCTATAGGAATCAGCCCCAGCATTTT. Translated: CASSYDRRDTSYRNQPQHF.

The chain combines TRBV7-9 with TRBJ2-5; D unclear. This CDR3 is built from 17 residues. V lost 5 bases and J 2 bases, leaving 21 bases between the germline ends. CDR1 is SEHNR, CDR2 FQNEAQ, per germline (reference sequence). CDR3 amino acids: CASSQTPLDPRQETQYF. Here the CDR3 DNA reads TGTGCCAGCAGCCAGACCCCTCTGGACCCACGACAAGAGACCCAGTACTTC.

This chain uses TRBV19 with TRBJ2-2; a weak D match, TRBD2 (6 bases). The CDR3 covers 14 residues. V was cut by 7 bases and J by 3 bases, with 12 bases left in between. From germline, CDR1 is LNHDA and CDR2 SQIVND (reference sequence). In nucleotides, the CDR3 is TGTGCCAGTACGCGGGACTTAGACACCGGGGAGCTGTTTTTT. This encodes CASTRDLDTGELFF.

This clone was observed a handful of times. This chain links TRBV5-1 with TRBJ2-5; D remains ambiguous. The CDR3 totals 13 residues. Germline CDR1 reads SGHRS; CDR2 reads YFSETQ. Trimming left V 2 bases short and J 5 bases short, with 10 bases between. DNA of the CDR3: TGCGCCAGCAGCTTTGGGTTCGGGGAGACCCAGTACTTC. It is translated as CASSFGFGETQYF. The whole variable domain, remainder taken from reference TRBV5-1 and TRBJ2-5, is KAGVTQTPRYLIKTRGQQVTLSCSPISGHRSVSWYQQTPGQGLQFLFEYFSETQRNKGNFPGRFSGRQFSNSRSEMNVSTLELGDSALYLCASSFGFGETQYFGPGTRLLVL.

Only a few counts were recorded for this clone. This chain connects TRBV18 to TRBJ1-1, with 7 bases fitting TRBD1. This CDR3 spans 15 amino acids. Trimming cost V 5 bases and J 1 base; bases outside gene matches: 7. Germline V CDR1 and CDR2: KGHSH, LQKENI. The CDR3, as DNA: TGTGCCAGCTCATCCTCCGGGACAGAGAACACTGAAGCTTTCTTT. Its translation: CASSSSGTENTEAFF.

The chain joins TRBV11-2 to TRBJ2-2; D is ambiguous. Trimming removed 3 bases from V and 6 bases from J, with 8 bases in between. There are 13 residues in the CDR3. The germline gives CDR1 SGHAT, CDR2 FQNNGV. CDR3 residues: CASSLLVAGELFF. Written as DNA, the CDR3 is TGTGCCAGCAGCTTGCTGGTGGCCGGGGAGCTGTTTTTT.

CDR3: CAIMTSGAGDTQYF. DNA of the CDR3: TGCGCCATCATGACTAGCGGGGCCGGGGATACGCAGTATTTT. The rearrangement links TRBV10-2 to TRBJ2-3; 11 bases align to TRBD2. Germline values: CDR1 WSHSY, CDR2 SAAADI. Losses at the gene ends were 10 bases for V and 6 bases for J; bases not matched to a gene: 9. This CDR3 is 14 amino acids long.

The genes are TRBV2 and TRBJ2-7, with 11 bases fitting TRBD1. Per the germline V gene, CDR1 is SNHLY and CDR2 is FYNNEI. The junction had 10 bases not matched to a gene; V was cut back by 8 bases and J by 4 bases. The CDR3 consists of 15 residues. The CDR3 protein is CASQYPGQGDYEQYF. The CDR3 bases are TGTGCCAGCCAGTATCCGGGACAGGGGGATTACGAGCAGTACTTC.

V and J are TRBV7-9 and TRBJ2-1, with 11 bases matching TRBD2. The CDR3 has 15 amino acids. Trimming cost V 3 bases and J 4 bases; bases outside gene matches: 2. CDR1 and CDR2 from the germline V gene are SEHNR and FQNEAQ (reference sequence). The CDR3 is CASSFSSGRYNEQFF. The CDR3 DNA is TGTGCCAGCAGCTTCTCTAGCGGGAGGTACAATGAGCAGTTCTTC.

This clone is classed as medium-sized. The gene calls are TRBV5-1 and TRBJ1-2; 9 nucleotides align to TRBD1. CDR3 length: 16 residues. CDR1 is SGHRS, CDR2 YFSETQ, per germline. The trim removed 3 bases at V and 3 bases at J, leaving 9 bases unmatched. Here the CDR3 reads CASSSPRQGGDYGYTF. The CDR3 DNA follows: TGCGCCAGCAGCTCCCCTCGACAGGGGGGTGACTATGGCTACACCTTC.

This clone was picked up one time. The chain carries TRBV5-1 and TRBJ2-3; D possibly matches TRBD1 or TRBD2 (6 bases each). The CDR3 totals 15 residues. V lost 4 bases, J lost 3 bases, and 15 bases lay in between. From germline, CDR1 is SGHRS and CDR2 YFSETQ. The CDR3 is CASSPGAGETDTQYF. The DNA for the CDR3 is TGCGCCAGCAGCCCGGGGGCAGGGGAAACAGATACGCAGTATTTT. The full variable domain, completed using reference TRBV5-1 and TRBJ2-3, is KAGVTQTPRYLIKTRGQQVTLSCSPISGHRSVSWYQQTPGQGLQFLFEYFSETQRNKGNFPGRFSGRQFSNSRSEMNVSTLELGDSALYLCASSPGAGETDTQYFGPGTRLTVL.

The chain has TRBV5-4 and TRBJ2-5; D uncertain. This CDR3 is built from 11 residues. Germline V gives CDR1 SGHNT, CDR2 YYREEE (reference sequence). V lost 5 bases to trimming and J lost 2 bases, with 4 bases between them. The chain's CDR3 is CASSFQETQYF. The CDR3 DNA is TGTGCCAGCAGTTTTCAAGAGACCCAGTACTTC.

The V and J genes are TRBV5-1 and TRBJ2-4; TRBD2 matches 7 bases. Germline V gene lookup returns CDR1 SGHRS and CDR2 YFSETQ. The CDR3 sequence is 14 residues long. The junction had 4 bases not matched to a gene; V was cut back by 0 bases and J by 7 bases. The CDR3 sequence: CASSLGGSLNIQYF. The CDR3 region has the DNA TGCGCCAGCAGCTTGGGCGGGAGTTTGAACATTCAGTACTTC.

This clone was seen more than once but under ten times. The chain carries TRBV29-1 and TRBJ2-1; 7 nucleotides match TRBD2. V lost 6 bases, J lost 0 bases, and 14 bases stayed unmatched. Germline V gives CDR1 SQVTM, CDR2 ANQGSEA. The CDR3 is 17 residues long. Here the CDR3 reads CSVDVWRESSSYNEQFF. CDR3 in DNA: TGCAGCGTGGACGTCTGGCGGGAGTCGAGCTCCTACAATGAGCAGTTCTTC.

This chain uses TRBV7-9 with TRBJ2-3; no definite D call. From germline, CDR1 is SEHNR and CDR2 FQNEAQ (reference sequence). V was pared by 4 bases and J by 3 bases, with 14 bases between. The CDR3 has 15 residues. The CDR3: CASSSPGSTTDTQYF. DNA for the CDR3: TGTGCCAGCAGCTCACCTGGTAGCACAACAGATACGCAGTATTTT.

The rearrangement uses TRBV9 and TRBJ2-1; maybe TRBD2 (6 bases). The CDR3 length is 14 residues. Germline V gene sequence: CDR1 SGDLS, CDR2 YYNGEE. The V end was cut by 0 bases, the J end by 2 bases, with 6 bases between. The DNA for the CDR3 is TGTGCCAGCAGCGTAGCGGGAGCCTACAATGAGCAGTTCTTC. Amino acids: CASSVAGAYNEQFF.

In DNA, the CDR3 is TGTGCCAGTAGTATCGTCACTAGCCCCAATGAGCAGTTCTTC. This codes for CASSIVTSPNEQFF. The chain recombines TRBV19 with TRBJ2-1; a weak D match, TRBD2 (6 bases). With 3 bases removed from V and 6 bases from J, the gap between germline ends came to 12 bases. Per the germline V gene, CDR1 is LNHDA and CDR2 is SQIVND (reference sequence). CDR3 size: 14 residues.

The CDR3 spells CASSAELGRSPLHF. The CDR3 nucleotides are TGTGCCAGCAGTGCCGAACTAGGTCGATCACCCCTCCACTTT. This sequence joins TRBV6-4 and TRBJ1-6, with D unresolved. The V gene lost 4 bases and the J gene lost 10 bases, with 14 bases spanning the gap. The CDR3 loop spans 14 amino acids. Germline loops: CDR1 MRHNA, CDR2 SNTAGT.

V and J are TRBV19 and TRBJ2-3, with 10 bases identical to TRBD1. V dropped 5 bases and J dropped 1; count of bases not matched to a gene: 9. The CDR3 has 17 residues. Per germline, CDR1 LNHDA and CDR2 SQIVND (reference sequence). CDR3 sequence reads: CASSRLMGTGGTDTQYF. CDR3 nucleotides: TGTGCCAGTAGTCGTTTGATGGGGACAGGGGGCACAGATACGCAGTATTTT.